Following are 8 T cell receptor beta chains from one sample sequenced in a study of T-cell memory formation after mild COVID-19. Using its own MiXCR run on the 5' RACE reads, TCRdb lists one record per CDR3 protein. The table includes about 350,000 distinct CDR3 sequences, roughly an eighth detected once. Input material: PBMCs or a T cell subset sorted from them (not recorded which). The receptors here all came from a man aged 18 to 29 who had mild COVID-19 (a few samples of this study predate the infection). Cell type and time point are not known.

This rearrangement joins TRBV12-3 or TRBV12-4 to TRBJ2-6; maybe TRBD1 (6 bases). The V and J ends lost 7 bases and 0 bases respectively, with 19 bases between them. The CDR3 covers 18 residues. The CDR3 is CASTRGTFTNSGANVLTF. The CDR3 bases are TGTGCCAGCACCCGAGGGACATTCACCAACTCTGGGGCCAACGTCCTGACTTTC.

This clonotype was recorded at least ten times. CDR3: CASSELPGGNTGELFF. CDR3 DNA: TGTGCCAGCAGTGAACTCCCAGGGGGAAACACCGGGGAGCTGTTTTTT. V usage is TRBV2 and J usage is TRBJ2-2, with 7 nucleotides matching TRBD1. This CDR3 contains 16 residues. Germline assignment: CDR1 SNHLY and CDR2 FYNNEI. V gave up 2 bases and J gave up 2 bases; unmatched junction bases: 5.

This clonotype turned up a few times. This rearrangement joins TRBV6-1 to TRBJ1-2; 7 nucleotides line up with TRBD1. Trimming removed 6 bases from V and 5 bases from J; junction bases left unmatched: 21. The CDR3 is 18 residues long. Germline V gene sequence: CDR1 MNHNS, CDR2 SASEGT. CDR3 protein: CASSQPATGKEGMYGYTF. Here the CDR3 DNA reads TGTGCCAGCAGCCAACCGGCGACAGGGAAGGAGGGGATGTATGGCTACACCTTC.

The V gene is TRBV29-1, the J gene TRBJ2-1, with a possible D match to TRBD2 (5 bases). The germline V gene encodes CDR1 SQVTM and CDR2 ANQGSEA. With 7 bases removed from V and 8 bases from J, the gap between germline ends came to 12 bases. This CDR3 contains 11 residues. The CDR3 DNA is TGCAGCGCCATGCCCGGGGATGAGCAGTTCTTC. Protein product: CSAMPGDEQFF.

The gene calls are TRBV19 and TRBJ1-6; TRBD1 might be the D (5 bases). The germline V and J ends were trimmed by 5 bases and 7 bases, with 12 bases remaining between them. Germline CDR1 reads LNHDA; CDR2 reads SQIVND (reference sequence). This CDR3 is 14 amino acids long. CDR3 loop: CASSETVRNSPLHF. The CDR3 DNA is TGTGCCAGTAGTGAGACAGTTAGGAATTCACCCCTCCACTTT.

The chain carries TRBV4-2 and TRBJ2-2; D gene uncertain. This CDR3 contains 15 residues. CDR1 LGHNA and CDR2 YNFKEQ come from the germline V gene. Trimming pared 0 bases from V and 3 bases from J, leaving 8 bases between. The CDR3 spells CASSQEILDTGELFF. CDR3 nucleotides: TGTGCCAGCAGCCAAGAAATTCTCGACACCGGGGAGCTGTTTTTT.

This chain joins TRBV7-8 and TRBJ1-2, with 8 bases matching TRBD1. V trimming: 3 bases; J trimming: 6 bases; junction bases outside the gene matches: 9. The CDR3 is 15 amino acids. The germline CDR1 and CDR2 sequences are SGHVS and FQNEAQ. The CDR3 region has the DNA TGTGCCAGCAGCTTTTCAACAGGGGGGGTCGATGGCTACACCTTC. It is translated as CASSFSTGGVDGYTF.

This rearrangement joins TRBV20-1 to TRBJ1-5, with TRBD1 identical over 9 bases. Germline V lookup: CDR1 DFQATT, CDR2 SNEGSKA (reference sequence). The CDR3 runs to 15 residues. The V gene end was trimmed by 5 bases and the J gene end by 5 bases; junction bases not matched to a gene: 10. The CDR3 sequence: CSASRGDRAYQPQHF. In DNA, the CDR3 is TGCAGTGCTTCCCGGGGGGACAGGGCGTATCAGCCCCAGCATTTT.